The entry that follows covers one TCR beta chain sequence. The count of this clone is one. Which antigen it targets is not known. Per-base qualities were not stored, and no clone one base away is much larger. This entry is derived from a study of blood T cell repertoires in COVID-19 (dated by TCRdb to 2019 to 2021). In terms of the full investigation: Collaborator samples came from the United States, Italy and Spain and covered acute and convalescent phases of COVID-19. A freely available public database, intended as a resource for researchers studying the immune response to SARS-CoV-2, is where the repertoires were released. Deeply sampled blood TCRbeta repertoires from subjects exposed to, actively infected with, or recovered from COVID-19 were included in the dataset. A de-identified subject ID, COVID-19 status, age in years and sex were almost always included in the sample metadata. The samples were drawn from the first 160 participants of the ongoing ImmuneRACE study and from about 1,200 subjects provided by 6 global collaborators. Where HLA class I and class II types were available, the types were taken from metadata supplied by the sample provider, not from assay-based typing. The material from the prospective study consisted of cDNA or gDNA derived from T cells, B-cell-depleted T cells, or PBMCs.

At one collaborating source in Seattle, patients were enrolled during active infection and were followed longitudinally through the course of disease. Collaborating institutions collected whole blood in K2EDTA tubes following their own protocols. Collaborator samples were shipped for TCRbeta analysis as frozen whole blood, isolated PBMCs, or DNA extracted from either sample type. General findings and caveats noted by the study authors: The quantity of clinical and demographic metadata differed by source and by participant and was supplied without curation.

The immunoSEQ Assay, a bias-controlled multiplex PCR, was used to amplify TCRbeta CDR3 regions from genomic DNA. As for the authors' bioinformatics: The number of nucleated cells in each sample was estimated from the amplification of reference gene primers within the assay. Sequence reads were collapsed and filtered to measure the absolute abundance of every unique TCRbeta CDR3 rearrangement. For each sample, productive Simpson clonality was calculated by taking the square root of Simpson's diversity index across productive rearrangements. TCRdb's version of the immuneACCESS table is confined to in-frame rearrangements and falls short of the full clone set. An unresolved V gene accounts for under half of the shortfall where checked; the remainder is of unknown origin. V and J calls plus clone size are reproduced from that table; the DNA served to infer D and trimming. This sample has fewer than 300,000 clones in its table, and 91% of those were observed once. The top ten hold about 2.5% of the sample.

The germline V gene (reference sequence) specifies LGHDT as CDR1 and YNNKEL as CDR2. Cut back by 0 bases and 8 bases, the V and J ends lie 15 bases apart. The CDR3 spans 15 residues, from the cysteine through the phenylalanine. CDR3 DNA only is kept here, 45 bases in frame from base 1. This chain is built from TRBV3-1 (or the pseudogene TRBV3-2) and TRBJ2-3; TRBD2 is a possible D gene, resting on 6 matching bases. The specimen sequenced was peripheral blood. The receptor was derived from a person aged 18-29 years with COVID-19, enrolled during active disease. For the CDR3, the sequence is CASSQDRREQSTQYF. The DNA is as follows: TGTGCCAGCAGCCAAGATCGGAGGGAGCAATCTACGCAGTATTTT.